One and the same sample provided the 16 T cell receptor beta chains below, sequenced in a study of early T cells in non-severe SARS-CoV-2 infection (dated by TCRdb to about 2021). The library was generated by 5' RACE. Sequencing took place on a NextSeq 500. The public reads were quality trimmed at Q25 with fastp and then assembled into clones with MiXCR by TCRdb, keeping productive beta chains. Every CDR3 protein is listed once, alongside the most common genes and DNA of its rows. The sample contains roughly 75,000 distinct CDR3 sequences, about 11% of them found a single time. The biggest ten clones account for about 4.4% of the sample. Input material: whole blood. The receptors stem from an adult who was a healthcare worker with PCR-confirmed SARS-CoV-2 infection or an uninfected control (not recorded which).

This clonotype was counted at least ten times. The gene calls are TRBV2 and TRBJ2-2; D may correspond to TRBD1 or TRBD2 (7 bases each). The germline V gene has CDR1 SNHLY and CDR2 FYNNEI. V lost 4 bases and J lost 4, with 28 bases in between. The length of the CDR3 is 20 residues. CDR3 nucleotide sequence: TGTGCCAGCAGTGGGCCGGGACAGAGGGGAGGGGATACTGTCACCGGGGAGCTGTTTTTT. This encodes CASSGPGQRGGDTVTGELFF.

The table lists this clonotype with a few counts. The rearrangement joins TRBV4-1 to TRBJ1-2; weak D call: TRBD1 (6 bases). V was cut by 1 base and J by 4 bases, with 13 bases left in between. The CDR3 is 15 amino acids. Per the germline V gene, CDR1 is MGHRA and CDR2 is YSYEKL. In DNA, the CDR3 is TGCGCCAGCAGCCAAGTGACAGGCACTCCCTATGGCTACACCTTC. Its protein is CASSQVTGTPYGYTF.

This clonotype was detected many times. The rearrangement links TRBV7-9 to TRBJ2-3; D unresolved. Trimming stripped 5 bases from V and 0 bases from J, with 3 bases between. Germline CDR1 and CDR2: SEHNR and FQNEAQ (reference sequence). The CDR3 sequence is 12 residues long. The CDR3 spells CASSRSTDTQYF. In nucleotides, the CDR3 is TGTGCCAGCAGCCGTAGCACAGATACGCAGTATTTT.

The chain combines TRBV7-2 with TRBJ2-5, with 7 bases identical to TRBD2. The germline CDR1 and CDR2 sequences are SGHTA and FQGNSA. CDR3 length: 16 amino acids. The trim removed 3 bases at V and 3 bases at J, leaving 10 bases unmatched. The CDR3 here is CASSFPLGGGKETQYF. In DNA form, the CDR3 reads TGTGCCAGCAGCTTCCCTTTGGGGGGGGGAAAAGAGACCCAGTACTTC.

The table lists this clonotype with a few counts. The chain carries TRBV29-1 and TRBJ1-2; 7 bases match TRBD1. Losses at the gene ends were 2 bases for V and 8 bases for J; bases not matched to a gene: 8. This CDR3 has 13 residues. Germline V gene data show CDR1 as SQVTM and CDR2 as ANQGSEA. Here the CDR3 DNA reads TGCAGCGTTGAAAGAGAGGGGGCCGGCGGCTACACCTTC. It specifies CSVEREGAGGYTF.

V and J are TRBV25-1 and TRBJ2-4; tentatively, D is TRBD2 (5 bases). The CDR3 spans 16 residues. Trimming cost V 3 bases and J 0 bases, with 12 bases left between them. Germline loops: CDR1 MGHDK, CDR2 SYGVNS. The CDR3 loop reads CASSDGDNLAKNIQYF. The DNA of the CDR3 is TGTGCCAGCAGTGACGGGGATAACCTAGCCAAAAACATTCAGTACTTC. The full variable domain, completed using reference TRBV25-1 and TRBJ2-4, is EADIYQTPRYLVIGTGKKITLECSQTMGHDKMYWYQQDPGMELHLIHYSYGVNSTEKGDLSSESTVSRIRTEHFPLTLESARPSHTSQYLCASSDGDNLAKNIQYFGAGTRLSVL.

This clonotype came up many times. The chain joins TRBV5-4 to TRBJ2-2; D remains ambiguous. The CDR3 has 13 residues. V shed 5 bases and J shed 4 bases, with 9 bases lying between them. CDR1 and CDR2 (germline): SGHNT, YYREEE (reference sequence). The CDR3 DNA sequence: TGTGCCAGCAGTAACCCTGGCACCGGGGAGCTGTTTTTT. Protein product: CASSNPGTGELFF.

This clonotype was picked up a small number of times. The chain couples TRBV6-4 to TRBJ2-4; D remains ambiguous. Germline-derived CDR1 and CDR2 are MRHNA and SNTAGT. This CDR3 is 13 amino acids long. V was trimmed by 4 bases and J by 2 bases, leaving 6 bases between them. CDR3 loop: CASSGISKNIQYF. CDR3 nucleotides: TGTGCCAGCAGTGGAATTTCCAAAAACATTCAGTACTTC.

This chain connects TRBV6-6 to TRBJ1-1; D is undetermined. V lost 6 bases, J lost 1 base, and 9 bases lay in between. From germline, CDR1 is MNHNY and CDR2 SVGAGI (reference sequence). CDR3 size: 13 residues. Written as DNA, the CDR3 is TGTGCCAGCAGGATCGAGGCGAACACTGAAGCTTTCTTT. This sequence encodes CASRIEANTEAFF.

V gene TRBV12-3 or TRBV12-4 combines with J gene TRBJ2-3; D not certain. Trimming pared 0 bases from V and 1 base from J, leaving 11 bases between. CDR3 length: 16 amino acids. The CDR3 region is CASSLALSGRTDTQYF. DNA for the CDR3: TGTGCCAGCAGTTTAGCGCTGAGTGGGCGCACAGATACGCAGTATTTT.

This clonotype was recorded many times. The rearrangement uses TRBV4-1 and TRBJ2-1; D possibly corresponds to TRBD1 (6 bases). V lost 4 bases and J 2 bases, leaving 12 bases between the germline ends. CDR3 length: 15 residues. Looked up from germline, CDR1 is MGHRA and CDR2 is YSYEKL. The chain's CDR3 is CASSRGQSPYNEQFF. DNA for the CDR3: TGCGCCAGCAGCCGTGGACAGTCCCCCTACAATGAGCAGTTCTTC.

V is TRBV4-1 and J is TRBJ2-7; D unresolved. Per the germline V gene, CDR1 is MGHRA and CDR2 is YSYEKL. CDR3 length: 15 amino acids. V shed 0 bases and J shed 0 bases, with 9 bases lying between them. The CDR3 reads CASSQESRSSYEQYF. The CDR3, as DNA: TGCGCCAGCAGCCAAGAATCCCGCAGCTCCTACGAGCAGTACTTC.

CDR3 nucleotides: TGTGCCAGCAGCCCCACAGTGAAAGTGAACACTGAAGCTTTCTTT. Its protein is CASSPTVKVNTEAFF. This rearrangement joins TRBV7-3 to TRBJ1-1; D ambiguous. This CDR3 spans 15 amino acids. Germline V gene data show CDR1 as SGHTA and CDR2 as FQGTGA. V was trimmed by 5 bases and J by 0 bases, leaving 13 bases between them.

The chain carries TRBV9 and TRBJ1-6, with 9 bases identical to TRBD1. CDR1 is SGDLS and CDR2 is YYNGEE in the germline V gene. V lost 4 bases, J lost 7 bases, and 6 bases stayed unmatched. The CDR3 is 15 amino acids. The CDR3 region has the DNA TGTGCCAGCAGCAAACAGGGGGCGCAAAATTCACCCCTCCACTTT. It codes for CASSKQGAQNSPLHF.

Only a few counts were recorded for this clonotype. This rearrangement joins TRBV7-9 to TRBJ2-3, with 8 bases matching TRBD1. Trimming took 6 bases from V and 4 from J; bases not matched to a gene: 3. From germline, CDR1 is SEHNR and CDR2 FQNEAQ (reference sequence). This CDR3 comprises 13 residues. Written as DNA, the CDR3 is TGTGCCAGCAGACCAGGGGGCTCAGATACGCAGTATTTT. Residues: CASRPGGSDTQYF.

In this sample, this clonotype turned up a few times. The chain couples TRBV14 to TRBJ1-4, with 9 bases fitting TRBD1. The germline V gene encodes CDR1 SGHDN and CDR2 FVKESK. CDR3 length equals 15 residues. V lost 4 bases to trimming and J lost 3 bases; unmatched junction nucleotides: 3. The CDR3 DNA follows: TGTGCCAGCAGCCTCAGGACAGGGGCTAATGAAAAACTGTTTTTT. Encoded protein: CASSLRTGANEKLFF.